This T cell receptor (beta chain) was sequenced for a study of cytomegalovirus exposure and HLA in healthy donors (dated by TCRdb to the late 2010s). General notes on the study: According to a later analysis, the roughly 130 validation repertoires were produced on the same platform as the roughly 720 repertoires of the first cohort. To predict cytomegalovirus infection status, the study combined high-throughput TCR immunosequencing, statistical association of individual TCRs with disease status, and machine learning. The study aimed to test whether cataloging public T cell receptors could reveal signatures of past pathogen exposure. Besides the first cohort of approximately 670 subjects, a separate validation cohort made up of some 110 different subjects was used.

Separate from the approximately 700-subject first cohort, the validation cohort of about 120 subjects was the group to which the donors belonged. Library preparation was by the immunoSEQ multiplex PCR assay. Per the original workflow: A statistical classification framework was developed to diagnose cytomegalovirus status using the catalog of TCR beta chain sequences. TCRdb re-hosts the immuneACCESS table, in-frame sequences only. Its copies lack some clones; in the studies checked, an unresolved V gene accounts for under half of them, and the cause for the rest is not known. The DNA was the basis for D and trimming; V, J and clone size are from that table. This sample gives some 170,000 clones in total; just under 90% of them show up just once. Of the sample, 1.4% is held by the ten largest clones. Notes on this clone: Its cognate antigen has yet to be identified. No base quality values were provided; no much bigger clone lies one nucleotide off.

Broader findings and caveats from the paper: In the study, approximately 160 TCR beta chains were listed as associated with cytomegalovirus. In vitro tests confirmed that three of the cytomegalovirus-associated TCR beta chains recognize cytomegalovirus antigens. Of the cluster scores, 85% to 95% were above 0 in a later analysis, which found that TCRs clustered in the first cohort also tended to co-occur in the 95 to 150 validation repertoires. While some public TCRs were present in many individuals, most TCR sequences turned up only very rarely across donors. A later analysis had no HLA typing for the validation cohort, so co-occurrence there was scored across all 130 or so repertoires. The classifier was reported to diagnose cytomegalovirus status with high specificity and sensitivity in both the original cohort and the validation cohort. According to the authors, the approach could potentially be generalized to other disease states and immunological phenotypes.

Cut back by 8 bases and 7 bases, the V and J ends lie 14 bases apart. The CDR3 goes from the cysteine to the phenylalanine over 13 residues. Only the CDR3 DNA is retained, 39 bases long and in frame from the first base. CDR1 MDHEN and CDR2 SYDVKM are derived from the germline V gene. The TCR comes from a woman aged 30 to 39 in good health and CMV-seronegative. Sample: PBMCs. The chain is encoded by TRBV28 joined to TRBJ1-4; TRBD1 is a weak D gene call, 5 bases matching. The DNA sequence follows: TGTGCCAGCGCGAGTCGGGGGACTGAAAAACTGTTTTTT. The resulting protein is CASASRGTEKLFF.